A single sample gave rise to the 5 T cell receptor beta chains below, sequenced in a study of cytomegalovirus exposure and HLA in healthy donors. Primers: 60 Vbeta forward and 13 Jbeta reverse. TCRdb's table, derived via immunoSEQ multiplex PCR, lists solely in-frame clones and lacks some. Here the sample spans around 70,000 clones, about 81% being singletons. The sequencing sample was made of PBMCs. These receptors came from a human donor in good health.

In DNA form, the CDR3 reads TGTGCCAGCAGCAAGACCTCGATCCTGACTAGCGGGGCTTACGAGCAGTACTTC. It specifies CASSKTSILTSGAYEQYF. This sequence joins TRBV9 and TRBJ2-7; TRBD2 agrees at 11 bases. Trimming at V came to 4 bases and at J to 4 bases, leaving 16 bases not matched to a gene. The CDR3 contains 18 residues. Looked up from germline, CDR1 is SGDLS and CDR2 is YYNGEE.

The rearrangement joins TRBV7-2 to TRBJ1-1; D gene ambiguous. Germline lookup yields CDR1 SGHTA and CDR2 FQGNSA. The CDR3 totals 13 residues. V was trimmed by 4 bases and J by 4 bases, leaving 10 bases between them. The CDR3 nucleotides read TGTGCCAGCAGCTCCCAGCGGGCCACTGAAGCTTTCTTT. Protein: CASSSQRATEAFF.

This chain uses TRBV7-9 with TRBJ2-7; 10 positions match TRBD2. The junction had 15 bases not matched to a gene; V was cut back by 4 bases and J by 3 bases. CDR1 SEHNR and CDR2 FQNEAQ come from the germline V gene (reference sequence). The length of the CDR3 is 18 residues. The CDR3 region is CASSWVGGSGGKIYEQYF. Here the CDR3 DNA reads TGTGCCAGCAGCTGGGTGGGCGGTAGCGGGGGGAAAATCTACGAGCAGTACTTC.

This chain links TRBV6-5 with TRBJ1-1; D perhaps matches TRBD1 (5 bases). The V gene lost 5 bases and the J gene lost 4 bases, with 17 bases spanning the gap. Germline CDR1 reads MNHEY; CDR2 reads SVGAGI. The CDR3 runs to 15 residues. CDR3 residues: CASSPAGGWGTEAFF. CDR3 bases: TGTGCCAGCAGTCCTGCGGGGGGTTGGGGCACTGAAGCTTTCTTT.

The chain combines TRBV2 with TRBJ1-6, with 11 bases that match TRBD1. Germline trimming cut 6 bases from V and 6 bases from J; bases unmatched to any gene: 4. Germline V gene lookup returns CDR1 SNHLY and CDR2 FYNNEI. This CDR3 has 15 amino acids. CDR3 region: CASRDGTGGNSPLHF. For the CDR3, the DNA is TGTGCCAGCAGAGACGGGACAGGGGGTAATTCACCCCTCCACTTT.